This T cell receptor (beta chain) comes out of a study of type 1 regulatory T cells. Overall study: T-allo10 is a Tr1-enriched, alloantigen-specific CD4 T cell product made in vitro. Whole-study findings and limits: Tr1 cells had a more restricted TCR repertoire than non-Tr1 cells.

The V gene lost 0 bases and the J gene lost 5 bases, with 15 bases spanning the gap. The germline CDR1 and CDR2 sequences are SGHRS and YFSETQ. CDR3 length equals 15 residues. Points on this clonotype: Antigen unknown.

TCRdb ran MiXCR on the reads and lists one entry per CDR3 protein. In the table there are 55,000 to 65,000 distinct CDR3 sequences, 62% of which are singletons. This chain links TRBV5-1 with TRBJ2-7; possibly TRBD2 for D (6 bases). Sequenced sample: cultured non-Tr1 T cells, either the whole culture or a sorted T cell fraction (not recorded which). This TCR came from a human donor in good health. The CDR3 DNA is TGCGCCAGCAGCTTGGGGGCTGCCTCGGGGGACGAGCAGTACTTC. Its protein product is CASSLGAASGDEQYF. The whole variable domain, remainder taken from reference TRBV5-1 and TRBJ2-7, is KAGVTQTPRYLIKTRGQQVTLSCSPISGHRSVSWYQQTPGQGLQFLFEYFSETQRNKGNFPGRFSGRQFSNSRSEMNVSTLELGDSALYLCASSLGAASGDEQYFGPGTRLTVT.